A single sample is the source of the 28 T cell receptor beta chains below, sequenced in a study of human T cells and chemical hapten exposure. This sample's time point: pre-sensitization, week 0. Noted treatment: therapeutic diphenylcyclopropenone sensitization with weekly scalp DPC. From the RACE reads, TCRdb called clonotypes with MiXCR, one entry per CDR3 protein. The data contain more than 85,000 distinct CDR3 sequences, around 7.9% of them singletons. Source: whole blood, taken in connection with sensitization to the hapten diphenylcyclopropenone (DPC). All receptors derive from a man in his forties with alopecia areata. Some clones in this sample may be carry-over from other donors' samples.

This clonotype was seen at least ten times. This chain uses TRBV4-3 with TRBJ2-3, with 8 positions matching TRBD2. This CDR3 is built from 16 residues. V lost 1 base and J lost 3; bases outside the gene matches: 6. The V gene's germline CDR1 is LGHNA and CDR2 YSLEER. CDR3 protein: CASSQGNTGGTDTQYF. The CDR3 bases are TGCGCCAGCAGCCAAGGCAATACGGGAGGGACAGATACGCAGTATTTT.

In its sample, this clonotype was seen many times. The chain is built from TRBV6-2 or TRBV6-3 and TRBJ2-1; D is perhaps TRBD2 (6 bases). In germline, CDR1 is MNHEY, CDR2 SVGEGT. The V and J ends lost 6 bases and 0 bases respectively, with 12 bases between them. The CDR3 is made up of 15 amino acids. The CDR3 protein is CASRGGGASYNEQFF. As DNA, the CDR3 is TGTGCCAGCAGGGGAGGCGGGGCCTCCTACAATGAGCAGTTCTTC.

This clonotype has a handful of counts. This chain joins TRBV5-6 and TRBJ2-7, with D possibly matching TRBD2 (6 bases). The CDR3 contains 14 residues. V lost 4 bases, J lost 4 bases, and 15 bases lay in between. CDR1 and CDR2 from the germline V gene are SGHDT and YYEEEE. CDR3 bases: TGTGCCAGCAGCCCGCCGGGACTCTTGTACGAGCAGTACTTC. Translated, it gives CASSPPGLLYEQYF.

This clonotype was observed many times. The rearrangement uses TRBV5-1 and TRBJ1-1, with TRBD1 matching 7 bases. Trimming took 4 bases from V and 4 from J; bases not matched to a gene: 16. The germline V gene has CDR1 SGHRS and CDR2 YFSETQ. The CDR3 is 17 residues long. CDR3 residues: CASSRTQGMRVGTEAFF. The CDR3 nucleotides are TGCGCCAGCAGCCGGACACAGGGGATGCGCGTCGGCACTGAAGCTTTCTTT.

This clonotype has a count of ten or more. The CDR3 reads CASSLALAGGTDTQYF. The CDR3 DNA is TGTGCCAGCAGCTTGGCACTAGCGGGAGGCACAGATACGCAGTATTTT. The chain recombines TRBV5-4 with TRBJ2-3; 11 positions agree with TRBD2. V trimming: 0 bases; J trimming: 1 base; junction bases outside the gene matches: 1. The CDR3 loop spans 16 amino acids. The germline V gene encodes CDR1 SGHNT and CDR2 YYREEE (reference sequence).

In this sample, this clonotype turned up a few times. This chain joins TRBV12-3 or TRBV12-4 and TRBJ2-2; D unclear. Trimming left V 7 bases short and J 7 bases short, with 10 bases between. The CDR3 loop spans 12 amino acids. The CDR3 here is CASTHYNGELFF. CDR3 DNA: TGTGCCAGCACCCATTATAACGGGGAGCTGTTTTTT.

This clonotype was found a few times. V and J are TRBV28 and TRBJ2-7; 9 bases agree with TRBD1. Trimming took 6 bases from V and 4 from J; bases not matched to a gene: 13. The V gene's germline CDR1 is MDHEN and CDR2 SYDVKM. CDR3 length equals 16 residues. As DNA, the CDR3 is TGTGCCAGCAGACCAAGAATCGGGACAGGGACGTACGAGCAGTACTTC. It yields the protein CASRPRIGTGTYEQYF.

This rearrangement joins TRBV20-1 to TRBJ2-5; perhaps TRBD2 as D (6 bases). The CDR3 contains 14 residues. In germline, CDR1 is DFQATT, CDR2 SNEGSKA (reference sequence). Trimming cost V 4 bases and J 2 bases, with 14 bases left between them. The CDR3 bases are TGCAGTGCTACGGGGGAAACTGGGCAAGAGACCCAGTACTTC. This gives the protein CSATGETGQETQYF.

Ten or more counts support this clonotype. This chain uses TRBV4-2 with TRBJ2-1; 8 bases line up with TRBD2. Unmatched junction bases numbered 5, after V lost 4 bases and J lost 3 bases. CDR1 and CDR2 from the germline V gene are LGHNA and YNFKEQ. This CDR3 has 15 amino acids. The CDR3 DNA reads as TGTGCCAGCAGCCCCAGCGGGAGTGACTACAATGAGCAGTTCTTC. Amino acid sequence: CASSPSGSDYNEQFF.

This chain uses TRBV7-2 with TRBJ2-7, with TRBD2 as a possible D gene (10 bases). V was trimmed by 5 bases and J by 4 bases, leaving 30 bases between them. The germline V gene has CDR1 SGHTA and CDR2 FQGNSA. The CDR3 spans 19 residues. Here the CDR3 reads CASSLRTGAGASGGYEQYF. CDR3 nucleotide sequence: TGTGCCAGCAGCCTACGGACAGGGGCTGGTGCTAGCGGGGGTTACGAGCAGTACTTC.

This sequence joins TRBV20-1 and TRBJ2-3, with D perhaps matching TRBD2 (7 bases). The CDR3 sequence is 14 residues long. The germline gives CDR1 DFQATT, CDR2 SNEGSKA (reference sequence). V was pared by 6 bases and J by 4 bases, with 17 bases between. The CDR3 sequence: CSAKTGGGADTQYF. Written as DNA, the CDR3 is TGCAGTGCGAAAACAGGAGGGGGGGCAGATACGCAGTATTTT.

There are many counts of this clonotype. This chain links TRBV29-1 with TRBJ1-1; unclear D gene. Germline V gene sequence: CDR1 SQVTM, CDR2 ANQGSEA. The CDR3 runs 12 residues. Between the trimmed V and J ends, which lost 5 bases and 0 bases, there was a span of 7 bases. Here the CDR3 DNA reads TGCAGCGTTCCTGGGGTGAACACTGAAGCTTTCTTT. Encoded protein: CSVPGVNTEAFF.

Here the CDR3 reads CASSVRPPIGNSNQPQHF. CDR3 nucleotide sequence: TGTGCCAGCAGCGTCCGGCCTCCTATAGGGAATAGCAATCAGCCCCAGCATTTT. The J gene is TRBJ1-5, the V gene TRBV9; the D is unclear. The CDR3 runs 18 residues. The V end lost 2 bases, the J end lost 0 bases, and 18 bases lay between the germline ends. Germline CDR1 and CDR2: SGDLS and YYNGEE. Supplemented by reference TRBV9 and TRBJ1-5, the full variable domain reads DSGVTQTPKHLITATGQRVTLRCSPRSGDLSVYWYQQSLDQGLQFLIQYYNGEERAKGNILERFSAQQFPDLHSELNLSSLELGDSALYFCASSVRPPIGNSNQPQHFGDGTRLSIL.

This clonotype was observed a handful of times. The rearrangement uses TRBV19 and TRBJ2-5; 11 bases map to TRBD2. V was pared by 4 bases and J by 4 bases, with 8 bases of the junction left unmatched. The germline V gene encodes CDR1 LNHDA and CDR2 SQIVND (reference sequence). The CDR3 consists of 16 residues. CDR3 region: CASSKTSGSSSETQYF. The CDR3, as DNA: TGTGCCAGTAGTAAAACTAGCGGGAGTTCCTCAGAGACCCAGTACTTC. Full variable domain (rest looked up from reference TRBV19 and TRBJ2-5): DGGITQSPKYLFRKEGQNVTLSCEQNLNHDAMYWYRQDPGQGLRLIYYSQIVNDFQKGDIAEGYSVSREKKESFPLTVTSAQKNPTAFYLCASSKTSGSSSETQYFGPGTRLLVL.

In nucleotides, the CDR3 is TGTGCCAGCAGCACCGGTACCGGTGGAACTCACCAAGAGACCCAGTACTTC. Residues: CASSTGTGGTHQETQYF. The chain joins TRBV5-8 to TRBJ2-5, with D unresolved. Trimming cost V 4 bases and J 0 bases, with 19 bases left between them. This CDR3 spans 17 amino acids. Looked up from germline, CDR1 is SGHTS and CDR2 is YDEGEE.

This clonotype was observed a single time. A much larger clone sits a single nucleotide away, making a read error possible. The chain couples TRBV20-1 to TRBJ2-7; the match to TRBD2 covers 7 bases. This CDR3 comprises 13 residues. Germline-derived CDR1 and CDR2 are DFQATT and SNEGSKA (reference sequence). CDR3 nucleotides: TGCAGTGATAGAGGTGGACTAGCCTACGAGCAGTACTTC. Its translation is CSDRGGLAYEQYF.

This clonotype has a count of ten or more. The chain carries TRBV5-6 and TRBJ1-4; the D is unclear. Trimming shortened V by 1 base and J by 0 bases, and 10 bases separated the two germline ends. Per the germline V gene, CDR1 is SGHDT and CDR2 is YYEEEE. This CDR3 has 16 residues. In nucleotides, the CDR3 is TGTGCCAGCAGCTTGTTTCAGAATCCAACTAATGAAAAACTGTTTTTT. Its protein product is CASSLFQNPTNEKLFF.

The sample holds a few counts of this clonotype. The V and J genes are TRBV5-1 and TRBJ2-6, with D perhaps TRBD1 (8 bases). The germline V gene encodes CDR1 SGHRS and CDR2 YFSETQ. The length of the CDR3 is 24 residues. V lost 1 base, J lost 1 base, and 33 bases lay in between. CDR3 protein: CASSLPPPGQDLRSGVSGANVLTF. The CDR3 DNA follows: TGCGCCAGCAGCTTGCCCCCCCCGGGACAGGACCTCAGGAGCGGGGTTTCTGGGGCCAACGTCCTGACTTTC.

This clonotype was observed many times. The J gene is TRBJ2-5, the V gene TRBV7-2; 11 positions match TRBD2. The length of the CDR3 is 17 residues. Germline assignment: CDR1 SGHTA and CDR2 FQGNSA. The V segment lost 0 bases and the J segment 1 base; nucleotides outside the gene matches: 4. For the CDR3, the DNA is TGTGCCAGCAGCTTAGCGGGGACTAGCGGCTTCCAAGAGACCCAGTACTTC. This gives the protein CASSLAGTSGFQETQYF.

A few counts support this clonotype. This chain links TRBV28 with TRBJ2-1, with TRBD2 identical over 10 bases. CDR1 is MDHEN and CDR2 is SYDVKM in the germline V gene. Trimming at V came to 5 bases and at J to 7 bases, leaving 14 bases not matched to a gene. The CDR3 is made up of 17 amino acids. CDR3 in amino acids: CASSPSRVAGGWNEQFF. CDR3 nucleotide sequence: TGTGCCAGCAGTCCCTCGCGGGTAGCGGGGGGCTGGAATGAGCAGTTCTTC.

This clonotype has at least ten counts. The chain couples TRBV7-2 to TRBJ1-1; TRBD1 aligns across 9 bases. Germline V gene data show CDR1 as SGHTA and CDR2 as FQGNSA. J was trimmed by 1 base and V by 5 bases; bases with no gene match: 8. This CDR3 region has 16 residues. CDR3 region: CASSKPGTGPNTEAFF. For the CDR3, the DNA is TGTGCCAGCAGCAAACCCGGGACAGGGCCGAACACTGAAGCTTTCTTT.

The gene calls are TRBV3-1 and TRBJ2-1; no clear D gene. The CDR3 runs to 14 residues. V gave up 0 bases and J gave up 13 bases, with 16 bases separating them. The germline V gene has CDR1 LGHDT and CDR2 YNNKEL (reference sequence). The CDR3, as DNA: TGTGCCAGCAGCCAAGATGGCGGCCTAGAGGTTCAGTTCTTC. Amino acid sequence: CASSQDGGLEVQFF.

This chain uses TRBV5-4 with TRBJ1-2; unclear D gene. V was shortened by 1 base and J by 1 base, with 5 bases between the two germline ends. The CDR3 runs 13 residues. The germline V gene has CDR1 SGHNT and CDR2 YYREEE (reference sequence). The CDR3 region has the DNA TGTGCCAGCAGCTTGAACGGTAACTATGGCTACACCTTC. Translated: CASSLNGNYGYTF.

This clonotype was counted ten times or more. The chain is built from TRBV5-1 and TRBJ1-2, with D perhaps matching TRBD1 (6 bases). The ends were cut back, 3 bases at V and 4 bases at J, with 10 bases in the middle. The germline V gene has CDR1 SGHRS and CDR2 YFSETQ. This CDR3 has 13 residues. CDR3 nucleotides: TGCGCCAGCAGCTGGGACAAGGCCTATGGCTACACCTTC. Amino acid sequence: CASSWDKAYGYTF.

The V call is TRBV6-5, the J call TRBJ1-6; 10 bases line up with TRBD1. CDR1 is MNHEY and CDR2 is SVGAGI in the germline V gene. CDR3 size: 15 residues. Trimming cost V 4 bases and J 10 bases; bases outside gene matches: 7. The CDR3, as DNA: TGTGCCAGCAGTTCGGAGGACAGGGGGGGATCACCCCTCCACTTT. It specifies CASSSEDRGGSPLHF.

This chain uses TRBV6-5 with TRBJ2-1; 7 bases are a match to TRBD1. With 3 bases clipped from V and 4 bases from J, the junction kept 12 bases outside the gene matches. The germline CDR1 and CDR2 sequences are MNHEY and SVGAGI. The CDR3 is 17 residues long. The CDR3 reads CASSYRAQGSLYNEQFF. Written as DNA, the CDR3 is TGTGCCAGCAGTTATAGGGCACAGGGGTCCTTATACAATGAGCAGTTCTTC.

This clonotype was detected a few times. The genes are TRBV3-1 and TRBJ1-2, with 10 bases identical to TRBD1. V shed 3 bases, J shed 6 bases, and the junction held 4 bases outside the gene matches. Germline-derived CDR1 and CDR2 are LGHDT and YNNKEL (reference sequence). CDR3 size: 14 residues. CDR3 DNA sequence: TGTGCCAGCAGCCATATTGACAGGGGGCATGGCTACACCTTC. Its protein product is CASSHIDRGHGYTF.

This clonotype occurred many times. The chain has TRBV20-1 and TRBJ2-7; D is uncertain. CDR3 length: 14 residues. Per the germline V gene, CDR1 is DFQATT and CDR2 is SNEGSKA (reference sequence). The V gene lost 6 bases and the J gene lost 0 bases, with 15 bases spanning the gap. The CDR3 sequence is CSALSSGSSYEQYF. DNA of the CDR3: TGCAGTGCACTTTCTAGTGGAAGCTCCTACGAGCAGTACTTC.